This T cell receptor beta chain appears in the sequencing data of a study of CD8 T cells in Susac syndrome. From germline, CDR1 is SQVTM and CDR2 ANQGSEA. V dropped 7 bases and J dropped 3 bases, with 12 bases sitting between them. CDR3 length equals 12 residues. The authors sequenced TCR beta from blood CD8+ and CD4+ T cells. The multiple sclerosis controls, all treatment-naive patients, had relapsing-remitting disease that was stable or active. TEMRA cells were FACS-enriched, with CD8+ and CD4+ T cells isolated negatively. Random hexamers primed reverse transcription of roughly 0.45 to 1 ug RNA. TCRdb reprocessed the immunoSEQ multiplex PCR reads via MiXCR and lists one record per CDR3 protein. The sample has 200,000 or so distinct CDR3 sequences, about 95% seen once.

The sample was CD4+ T cells from PBMCs. The chain uses TRBV29-1 and TRBJ2-5; weak D call: TRBD1 (5 bases). The TCR sequence derives from a human donor with multiple sclerosis. The CDR3 DNA is TGCAGCGCGAGCAGGGTAAAAGAGACCCAGTACTTC. Its protein is CSASRVKETQYF.